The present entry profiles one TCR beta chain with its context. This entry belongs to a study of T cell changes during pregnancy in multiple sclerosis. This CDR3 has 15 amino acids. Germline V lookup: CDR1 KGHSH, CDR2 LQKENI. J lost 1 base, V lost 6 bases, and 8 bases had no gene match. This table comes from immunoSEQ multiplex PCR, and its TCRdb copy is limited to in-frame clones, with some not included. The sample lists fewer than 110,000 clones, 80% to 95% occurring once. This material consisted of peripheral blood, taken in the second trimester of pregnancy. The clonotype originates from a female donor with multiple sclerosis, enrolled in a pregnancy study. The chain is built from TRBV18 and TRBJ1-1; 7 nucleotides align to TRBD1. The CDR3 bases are TGTGCCAGCTCTCAGAATGGACAGGCGAACACTGAAGCTTTCTTT. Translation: CASSQNGQANTEAFF.